The T cell receptor beta chain described here comes from a study of T cell responses to AZD1222 COVID-19 vaccine. Background on the study: Recipients boosted at about 4 weeks or about 12 weeks are pooled.

Germline assignment: CDR1 LNHNV and CDR2 YYDKDF (reference sequence). The CDR3 has 13 residues. Trimming pared 4 bases from V and 5 bases from J, leaving 12 bases between. Using immunoSEQ multiplex PCR, the repertoire was profiled, and TCRdb retains in-frame clones only, with some absent. Of 65,000 to 80,000 clones listed, roughly nine tenths are singletons. A word on this clone: Its antigen remains unknown.

General study results and limits: None of the repertoires were sampled until the peak T cell response had passed. Reportedly, nearly half the spike-specific TCRs target unmutated variant regions. Donors, mostly white British, included more females; clonal diversity was possibly underestimated.

The sequence derives from an adult in good health. The chain carries TRBV15 and TRBJ2-7, with D unresolved. This material consisted of peripheral blood, taken on day 0 of AZD1222 vaccination. The CDR3 loop is CATSNRPHHEQYF. Here the CDR3 DNA reads TGTGCCACCAGCAACCGACCGCACCACGAGCAGTACTTC.